This T cell receptor (beta chain) was identified during a study of human T cells and chemical hapten exposure. Study-wide background: Sensitization employed 2% DPC on about 2 cm by about 2 cm of upper inner arm skin. Study-level results: Once DPC sensitization occurred, TCRs above 1 in 1000 frequency showed no change. Versus controls, significantly more large CDR3 similarity clusters arose from expanded TCRs.

The time point: pre-sensitization, week 0. Treatment here: therapeutic diphenylcyclopropenone sensitization with weekly scalp DPC. About this clonotype: Its antigen is as yet unknown.

TCRdb fed the RACE reads into MiXCR, producing one record per CDR3 protein. The profile shows under 110,000 distinct CDR3 sequences, more than 10% of them singletons. This CDR3 has 15 residues. The V and J ends lost 8 bases and 6 bases respectively, with 19 bases between them. Germline V lookup: CDR1 KGHSH, CDR2 LQKENI. The receptor was derived from a woman in her 50s with alopecia areata. Some clones in this sample may be carry-over from other donors' samples. Sequencing was performed on whole blood, taken in connection with sensitization to the hapten diphenylcyclopropenone (DPC). The rearrangement uses TRBV18 and TRBJ2-2, with D possibly matching TRBD1 (6 bases). The CDR3, as DNA: TGTGCCAGCCGACAGGTTCGATACGTTGCCGGGGAGCTGTTTTTT. Amino acids: CASRQVRYVAGELFF. Filled out from reference TRBV18 and TRBJ2-2, the complete variable domain reads NAGVMQNPRHLVRRRGQEARLRCSPMKGHSHVYWYRQLPEEGLKFMVYLQKENIIDESGMPKERFSAEFPKEGPSILRIQQVVRGDSAAYFCASRQVRYVAGELFFGEGSRLTVL.